The next 25 T cell receptor beta chains were all read from a single sample in a study of T-cell reconstitution after alpha-beta-depleted transplantation in children. For TCRbeta, the library was prepared with unique molecular identifiers. TCRdb itself ran the PCR reads through MiXCR, one entry per CDR3 protein. This table holds more than 150,000 distinct CDR3 sequences, about 14% found once. Sequencing was performed on PBMCs from the stem cell graft donor, taken from the stem cell graft. The receptor source for this set is a human donor who donated a stem cell graft to a child with acute lymphoblastic leukemia.

This clonotype was detected many times. J is TRBJ2-5 and V is TRBV15; D gene uncertain. The CDR3 is 16 amino acids. Germline CDR1 LNHNV, CDR2 YYDKDF (reference sequence). Deletions cut 4 bases from V and 2 bases from J, with 17 bases between. This CDR3 is CATSKEKVWGQETQYF. The CDR3 DNA follows: TGTGCCACCAGCAAAGAGAAGGTGTGGGGTCAAGAGACCCAGTACTTC.

Ten or more counts support this clonotype. V usage is TRBV29-1 and J usage is TRBJ2-7; tentative D call: TRBD2 (5 bases). V lost 2 bases, J lost 0 bases, and 11 bases lay in between. Germline lookup yields CDR1 SQVTM and CDR2 ANQGSEA. There are 14 residues in the CDR3. CDR3 bases: TGCAGCGTTGAAAGAGACGGGAACTCCTACGAGCAGTACTTC. The encoded protein is CSVERDGNSYEQYF.

This clonotype occurred many times. The chain combines TRBV28 with TRBJ1-2; 9 nucleotides align to TRBD1. There are 13 residues in the CDR3. Germline CDR1 reads MDHEN; CDR2 reads SYDVKM. V lost 3 bases to trimming and J lost 5 bases; unmatched junction nucleotides: 1. The CDR3 loop is CASSLTGGYGYTF. The CDR3 coding sequence is TGTGCCAGCAGTTTGACAGGGGGGTATGGCTACACCTTC.

This clonotype has only a few counts. This chain uses TRBV5-1 with TRBJ2-7; TRBD2 matches 7 bases. The CDR3 has 15 residues. Germline V gene sequence: CDR1 SGHRS, CDR2 YFSETQ. Germline trimming cut 0 bases from V and 2 bases from J; bases unmatched to any gene: 5. The CDR3 DNA sequence: TGCGCCAGCAGCTTGGCGGCGGGGGTTACCTACGAGCAGTACTTC. Residues: CASSLAAGVTYEQYF.

This clonotype was counted many times. The rearrangement links TRBV5-1 to TRBJ2-1; 8 bases align to TRBD2. This CDR3 spans 18 amino acids. The V gene's germline CDR1 is SGHRS and CDR2 YFSETQ. Trimming took 5 bases from V and 0 from J; bases not matched to a gene: 13. DNA of the CDR3: TGCGCCAGCAGTGTGCGACTCAGAAGCGGGAGCTCCTACAATGAGCAGTTCTTC. It specifies CASSVRLRSGSSYNEQFF.

This clonotype was recorded at least ten times. The chain carries TRBV20-1 and TRBJ2-3; 12 bases line up with TRBD2. V was clipped by 3 bases and J by 14 bases; unmatched bases: 9. The germline V gene encodes CDR1 DFQATT and CDR2 SNEGSKA (reference sequence). The CDR3 sequence is 13 residues long. The CDR3 loop is CSARGPPTSGRYF. CDR3 DNA sequence: TGCAGTGCTAGGGGCCCCCCGACTAGCGGGAGGTATTTT.

This clonotype was counted at least ten times. The rearrangement uses TRBV6-4 and TRBJ2-1; D is unclear. This CDR3 has 13 residues. V lost 3 bases to trimming and J lost 5 bases, with 8 bases between them. CDR1 is MRHNA, CDR2 SNTAGT, per germline. Written as DNA, the CDR3 is TGTGCCAGCAGTGAACGTCCAAACAATGAGCAGTTCTTC. This codes for CASSERPNNEQFF.

This clonotype was seen repeatedly, ten times or more. The rearrangement uses TRBV12-3 or TRBV12-4 and TRBJ2-1; 7 bases fit TRBD2. The CDR3 runs 14 residues. Losses at the gene ends were 3 bases for V and 10 bases for J; bases not matched to a gene: 9. Here the CDR3 DNA reads TGTGCCAGCAGTTTTGCGGGAGAGTGGGACGAGCAGTTCTTC. As protein: CASSFAGEWDEQFF.

This clonotype was observed many times. V is TRBV7-8 and J is TRBJ2-5; D remains unclear. Germline CDR1 is SGHVS and CDR2 is FQNEAQ. The V and J ends lost 0 bases and 5 bases respectively, with 4 bases between them. The CDR3 runs to 12 residues. CDR3 sequence reads: CASSLAPETQYF. DNA for the CDR3: TGTGCCAGCAGCTTAGCCCCGGAGACCCAGTACTTC.

This clonotype was counted between two and nine times. This chain connects TRBV6-6 to TRBJ2-3; D is unresolved. Germline assignment: CDR1 MNHNY and CDR2 SVGAGI (reference sequence). Between the trimmed V and J ends, which lost 0 bases and 6 bases, there was a span of 7 bases. This CDR3 comprises 13 residues. The CDR3 spells CASSYSSLDTQYF. In DNA form, the CDR3 reads TGTGCCAGCAGTTACTCGTCACTGGATACGCAGTATTTT.

This clonotype was seen a handful of times. The chain has TRBV5-1 and TRBJ2-3, with a possible D match to TRBD2 (5 bases). The CDR3 has 14 residues. From germline, CDR1 is SGHRS and CDR2 YFSETQ. V gave up 0 bases and J gave up 6 bases, with 11 bases separating them. CDR3 in amino acids: CASSLGGEGDTQYF. The CDR3 DNA reads TGCGCCAGCAGCTTGGGTGGAGAGGGCGATACGCAGTATTTT.

There are many counts of this clonotype. The chain links TRBV12-3 or TRBV12-4 to TRBJ1-6; D is possibly TRBD1 (5 bases). CDR3 length equals 14 residues. Trimming took 6 bases from V and 8 from J, leaving 14 bases between them. CDR3 residues: CASSARVKDSPLHF. CDR3 bases: TGTGCCAGCAGCGCCAGGGTGAAAGATTCACCCCTCCACTTT.

At least ten counts were recorded for this clonotype. The chain joins TRBV12-3 or TRBV12-4 to TRBJ1-2; D is ambiguous. The germline V and J ends were trimmed by 7 bases and 1 base, with 13 bases remaining between them. CDR3 size: 14 residues. This chain's CDR3 is CASTKGTFNYGYTF. The CDR3 DNA follows: TGTGCCAGCACCAAAGGAACTTTTAACTATGGCTACACCTTC.

A remark on this clonotype: It may be a read error: a sequence one base away is much more abundant. This rearrangement joins TRBV18 to TRBJ1-3; TRBD1 matches at 9 bases. The germline V gene has CDR1 KGHSH and CDR2 LQKENI. This CDR3 region has 17 residues. The DNA of the CDR3 is TGTGCCAGCTCACCACCGGGACAGGGATGGGACGGAAACACCCTATATTTT. This gives the protein CASSPPGQGWDGNTLYF.

There are many counts of this clonotype. This rearrangement joins TRBV12-3 or TRBV12-4 to TRBJ1-5; maybe TRBD1 (6 bases). This CDR3 region has 14 residues. V lost 8 bases and J 0 bases, leaving 11 bases between the germline ends. The CDR3 DNA reads as TGTGCCAGCGGCTGGACAGATAGCAATCAGCCCCAGCATTTT. Translated, it gives CASGWTDSNQPQHF.

This clonotype was seen many times. The chain combines TRBV5-1 with TRBJ1-6, with TRBD1 identical over 8 bases. The junction had 2 bases not matched to a gene; V was cut back by 4 bases and J by 8 bases. Germline V lookup: CDR1 SGHRS, CDR2 YFSETQ. The CDR3 is made up of 13 amino acids. Here the CDR3 DNA reads TGCGCCAGCAGCCCGGACAGGGATTCACCCCTCCACTTT. Translation gives CASSPDRDSPLHF.

This chain joins TRBV12-3 or TRBV12-4 and TRBJ1-4, with D possibly TRBD1 on 6 matching bases. Trimming stripped 6 bases from V and 7 bases from J, with 12 bases between. The CDR3 totals 13 residues. Here the CDR3 DNA reads TGTGCCAGCAGACAGGGAGGCGGTGAAAAACTGTTTTTT. It yields the protein CASRQGGGEKLFF.

The chain recombines TRBV4-1 with TRBJ2-1; TRBD2 matches at 11 bases. Looked up from germline, CDR1 is MGHRA and CDR2 is YSYEKL. The V and J ends lost 0 bases and 0 bases, in that order; junction bases with no gene match: 10. There are 20 residues in the CDR3. CDR3: CASSQDSQLAGVPSYNEQFF. As DNA, the CDR3 is TGCGCCAGCAGCCAAGACTCGCAACTAGCGGGAGTTCCCTCCTACAATGAGCAGTTCTTC.

This clonotype was counted between two and nine times. The chain recombines TRBV20-1 with TRBJ1-2; 7 positions match TRBD1. Trimming at V came to 5 bases and at J to 5 bases, leaving 5 bases not matched to a gene. Germline V CDR1 and CDR2: DFQATT, SNEGSKA (reference sequence). The CDR3 is 12 residues long. CDR3 coding DNA: TGCAGTGCTCTAGGGACAGCTTATGGCTACACCTTC. Its translation: CSALGTAYGYTF.

This clonotype was observed at least ten times. The V and J genes are TRBV7-8 and TRBJ2-3; 10 bases fit TRBD1. Germline V gene sequence: CDR1 SGHVS, CDR2 FQNEAQ. V shed 4 bases and J 0 bases; nucleotides not matched to a gene: 1. This CDR3 has 15 residues. The DNA for the CDR3 is TGTGCCAGCAGCTCGGGACAGGGGAGCACAGATACGCAGTATTTT. Translated: CASSSGQGSTDTQYF.

This clonotype was counted many times. The chain uses TRBV12-3 or TRBV12-4 and TRBJ2-3; D not certain. CDR3 length: 14 residues. Trimming left V 3 bases short and J 2 bases short, with 9 bases between. DNA of the CDR3: TGTGCCAGCAGTTTCGGCGGATACACAGATACGCAGTATTTT. Protein product: CASSFGGYTDTQYF.

There are many counts of this clonotype. The rearrangement links TRBV5-1 to TRBJ2-3; 7 bases are a match to TRBD1. Looked up from germline, CDR1 is SGHRS and CDR2 is YFSETQ. CDR3 length: 15 amino acids. With 4 bases clipped from V and 6 bases from J, the junction kept 11 bases outside the gene matches. CDR3 in DNA: TGCGCCAGCAGCAGGGGACAGAACCATAAGGATACGCAGTATTTT. The encoded protein is CASSRGQNHKDTQYF.

This clonotype was observed at least ten times. This chain joins TRBV4-1 and TRBJ2-7, with D unresolved. The germline V gene encodes CDR1 MGHRA and CDR2 YSYEKL. V lost 1 base to trimming and J lost 6 bases, with 13 bases between them. CDR3 length: 14 amino acids. CDR3 sequence: CASSQVSAVGEQYF. For the CDR3, the DNA is TGCGCCAGCAGCCAAGTATCTGCCGTGGGCGAGCAGTACTTC.

This clonotype was recorded many times. This rearrangement joins TRBV20-1 to TRBJ2-2; TRBD2 might be the D (6 bases). Per germline, CDR1 DFQATT and CDR2 SNEGSKA (reference sequence). Trimming cost V 5 bases and J 5 bases, with 9 bases left between them. This CDR3 region has 12 residues. CDR3 sequence: CSALRETGELFF. The CDR3 coding sequence is TGCAGTGCTCTCCGGGAGACCGGGGAGCTGTTTTTT.

On this clonotype: A much larger clonotype is one base distant, so this may be a read error. V is TRBV5-1 and J is TRBJ1-4; D is undetermined. V lost 4 bases, J lost 10 bases, and 20 bases lay in between. This CDR3 region has 15 residues. Germline loops: CDR1 SGHRS, CDR2 YFSETQ. CDR3 protein: CASSTRTGSEGKLFF. The DNA for the CDR3 is TGCGCCAGCAGCACACGGACGGGGTCGGAGGGAAAACTGTTTTTT.